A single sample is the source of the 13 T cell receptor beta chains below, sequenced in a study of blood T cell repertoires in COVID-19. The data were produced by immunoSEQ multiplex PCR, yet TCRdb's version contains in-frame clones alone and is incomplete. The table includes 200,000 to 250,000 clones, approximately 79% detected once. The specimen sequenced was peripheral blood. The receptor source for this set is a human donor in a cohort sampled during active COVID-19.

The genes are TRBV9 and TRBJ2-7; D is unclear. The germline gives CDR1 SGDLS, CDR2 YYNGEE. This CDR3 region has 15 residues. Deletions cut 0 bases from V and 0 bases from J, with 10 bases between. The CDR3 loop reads CASSVGWSDSYEQYF. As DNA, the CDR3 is TGTGCCAGCAGCGTAGGTTGGTCAGACTCCTACGAGCAGTACTTC.

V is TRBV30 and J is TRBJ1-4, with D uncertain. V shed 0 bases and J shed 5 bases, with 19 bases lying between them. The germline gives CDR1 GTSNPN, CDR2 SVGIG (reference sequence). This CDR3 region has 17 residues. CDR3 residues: CAWSVKGWPLLNEKLFF. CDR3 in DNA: TGTGCCTGGAGTGTAAAAGGTTGGCCACTATTAAATGAAAAACTGTTTTTT.

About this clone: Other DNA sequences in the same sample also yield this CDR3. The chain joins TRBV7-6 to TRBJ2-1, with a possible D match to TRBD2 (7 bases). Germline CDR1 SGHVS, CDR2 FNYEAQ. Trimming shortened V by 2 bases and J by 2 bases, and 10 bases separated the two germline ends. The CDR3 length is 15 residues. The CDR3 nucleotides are TGTGCCAGCAGCTTACAGGGGACTACCTACAATGAGCAGTTCTTC. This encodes CASSLQGTTYNEQFF.

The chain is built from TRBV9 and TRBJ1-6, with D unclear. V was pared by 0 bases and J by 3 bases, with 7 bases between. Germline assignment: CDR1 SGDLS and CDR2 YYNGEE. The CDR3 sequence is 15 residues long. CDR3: CASSVGPHYNSPLHF. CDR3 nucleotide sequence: TGTGCCAGCAGCGTAGGGCCCCACTATAATTCACCCCTCCACTTT.

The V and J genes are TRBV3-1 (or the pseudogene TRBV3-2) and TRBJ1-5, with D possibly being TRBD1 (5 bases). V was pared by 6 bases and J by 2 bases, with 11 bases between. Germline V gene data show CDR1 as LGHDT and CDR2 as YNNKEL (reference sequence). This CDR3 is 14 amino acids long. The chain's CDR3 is CASRGGGGNQPQHF. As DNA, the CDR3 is TGTGCCAGCAGGGGGGGAGGGGGCAATCAGCCCCAGCATTTT.

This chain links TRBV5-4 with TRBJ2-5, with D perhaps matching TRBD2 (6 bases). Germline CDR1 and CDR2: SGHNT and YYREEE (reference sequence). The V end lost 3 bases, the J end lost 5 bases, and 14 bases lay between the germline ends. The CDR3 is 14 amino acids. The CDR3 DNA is TGTGCCAGCAGCTCCCCGACTAGGATGGAGACCCAGTACTTC. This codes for CASSSPTRMETQYF.

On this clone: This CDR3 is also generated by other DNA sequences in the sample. CDR3 in amino acids: CASSPRTGGVGQPQHF. CDR3 DNA sequence: TGTGCCAGCAGTCCGAGGACAGGGGGGGTGGGGCAGCCCCAGCATTTT. V is TRBV28 and J is TRBJ1-5; 10 nucleotides line up with TRBD1. Germline-derived CDR1 and CDR2 are MDHEN and SYDVKM. V lost 5 bases, J lost 7 bases, and 11 bases stayed unmatched. The CDR3 sequence is 16 residues long.

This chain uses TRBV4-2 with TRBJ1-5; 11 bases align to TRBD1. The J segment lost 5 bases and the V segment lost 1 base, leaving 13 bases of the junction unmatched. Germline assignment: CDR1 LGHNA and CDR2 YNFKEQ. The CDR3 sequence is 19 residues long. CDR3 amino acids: CASSQVGGTGGIIDQPQHF. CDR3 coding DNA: TGTGCCAGCAGCCAAGTGGGAGGGACAGGGGGTATAATCGATCAGCCCCAGCATTTT.

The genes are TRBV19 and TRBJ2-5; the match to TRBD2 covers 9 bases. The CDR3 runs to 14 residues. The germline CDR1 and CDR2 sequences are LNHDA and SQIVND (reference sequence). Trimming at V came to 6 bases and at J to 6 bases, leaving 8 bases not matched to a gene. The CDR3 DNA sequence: TGTGCCAGTAGCGACTACCTAGCGGGGAAGACCCAGTACTTC. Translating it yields CASSDYLAGKTQYF.

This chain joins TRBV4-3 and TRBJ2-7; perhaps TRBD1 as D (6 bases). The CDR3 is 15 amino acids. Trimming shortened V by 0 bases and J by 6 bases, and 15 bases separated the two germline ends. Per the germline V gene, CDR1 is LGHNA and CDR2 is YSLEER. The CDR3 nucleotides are TGCGCCAGCAGCCAAGATACCTACCCAGGGGCCGAGCAGTACTTC. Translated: CASSQDTYPGAEQYF.

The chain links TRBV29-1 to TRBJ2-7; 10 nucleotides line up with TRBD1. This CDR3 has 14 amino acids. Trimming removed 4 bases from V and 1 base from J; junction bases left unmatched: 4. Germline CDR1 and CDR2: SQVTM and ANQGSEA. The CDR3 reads CSVARDRGSYEQYF. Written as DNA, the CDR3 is TGCAGCGTTGCTCGGGACAGGGGTTCCTACGAGCAGTACTTC.

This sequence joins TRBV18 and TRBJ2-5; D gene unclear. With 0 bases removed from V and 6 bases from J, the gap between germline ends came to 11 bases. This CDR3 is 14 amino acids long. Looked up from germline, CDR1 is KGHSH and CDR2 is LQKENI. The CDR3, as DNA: TGTGCCAGCTCACCACCGATCGCGAGGAAGACCCAGTACTTC. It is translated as CASSPPIARKTQYF. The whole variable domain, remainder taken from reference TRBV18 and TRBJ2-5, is NAGVMQNPRHLVRRRGQEARLRCSPMKGHSHVYWYRQLPEEGLKFMVYLQKENIIDESGMPKERFSAEFPKEGPSILRIQQVVRGDSAAYFCASSPPIARKTQYFGPGTRLLVL.

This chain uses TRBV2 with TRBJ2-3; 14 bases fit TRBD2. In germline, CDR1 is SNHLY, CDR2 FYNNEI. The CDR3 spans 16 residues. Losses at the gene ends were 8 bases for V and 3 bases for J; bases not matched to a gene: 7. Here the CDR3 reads CASLGTSGSRTDTQYF. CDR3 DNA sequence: TGTGCCAGCTTGGGGACTAGCGGGAGTCGGACAGATACGCAGTATTTT.